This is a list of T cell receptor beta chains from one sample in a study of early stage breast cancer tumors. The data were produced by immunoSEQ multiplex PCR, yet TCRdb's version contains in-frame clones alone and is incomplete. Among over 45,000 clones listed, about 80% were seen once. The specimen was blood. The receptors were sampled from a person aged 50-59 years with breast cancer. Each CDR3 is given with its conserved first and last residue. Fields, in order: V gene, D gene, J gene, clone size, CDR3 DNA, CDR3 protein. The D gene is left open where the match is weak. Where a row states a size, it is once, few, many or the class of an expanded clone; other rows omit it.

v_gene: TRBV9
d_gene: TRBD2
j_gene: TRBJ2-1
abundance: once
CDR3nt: TGTGCCAGCAGCGTAGCTGGGGCTAGCGGGGGGCTTAGCTACAATGAGCAGTTCTTC
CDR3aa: CASSVAGASGGLSYNEQFF

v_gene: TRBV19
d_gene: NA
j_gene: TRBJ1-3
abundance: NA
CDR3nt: TGTGCCAGTAGCAAACAGGGAGAAAACACCATATATTTT
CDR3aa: CASSKQGENTIYF

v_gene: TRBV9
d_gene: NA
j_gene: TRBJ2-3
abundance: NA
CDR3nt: TGTGCCAGCAGCCGGAGGGAAGCGGCCACCTTTAGCACAGATACGCAGTATTTT
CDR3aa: CASSRREAATFSTDTQYF

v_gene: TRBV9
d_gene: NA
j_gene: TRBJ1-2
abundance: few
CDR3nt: TGTGCCAGCAGCGTAGCTGGCTATGGCTACACCTTC
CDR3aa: CASSVAGYGYTF

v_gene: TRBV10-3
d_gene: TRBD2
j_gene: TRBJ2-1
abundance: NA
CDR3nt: TGTGCCATCAGCTTAACCGGACCCGGGGGGGTAGGGAACTACAATGAGCAGTTCTTC
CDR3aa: CAISLTGPGGVGNYNEQFF

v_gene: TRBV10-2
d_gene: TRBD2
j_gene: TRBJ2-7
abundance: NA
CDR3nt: TGCGCCAGCAGTGATCGACTAGCGGGGGCTTCTGGCGAGCAGTACTTC
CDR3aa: CASSDRLAGASGEQYF

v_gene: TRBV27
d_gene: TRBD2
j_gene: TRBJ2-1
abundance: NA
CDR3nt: TGTGCCAGCAGTGCCCAGACTAGCGGGTACGGAAATGAGCAGTTCTTC
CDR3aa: CASSAQTSGYGNEQFF

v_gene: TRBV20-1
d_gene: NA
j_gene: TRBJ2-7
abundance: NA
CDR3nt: TGCAGTGCTAGTGTCACCTACGAGCAGTACTTC
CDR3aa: CSASVTYEQYF

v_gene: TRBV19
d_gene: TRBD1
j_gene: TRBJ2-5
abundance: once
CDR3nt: TGTGCCAGTAGAAGGTCGACAGGGGGCGGCGAGACCCAGTACTTC
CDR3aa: CASRRSTGGGETQYF

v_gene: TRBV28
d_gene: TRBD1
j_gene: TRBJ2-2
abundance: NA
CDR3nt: TGTGCCAGCAGTTCTCGACAGGGGCCGGACACCGGGGAGCTGTTTTTT
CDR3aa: CASSSRQGPDTGELFF

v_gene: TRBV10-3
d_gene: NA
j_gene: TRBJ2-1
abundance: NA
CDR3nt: TGTGCCATCAGTGAGTCCCAAAGGGGCGGGCAGGCCTACAATGAGCAGTTCTTC
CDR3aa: CAISESQRGGQAYNEQFF

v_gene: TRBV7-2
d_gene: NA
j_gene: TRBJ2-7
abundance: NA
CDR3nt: TGTGCCAGCAGGCCCGGGGGCCTGTGGGGAGAGCAGTACTTC
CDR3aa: CASRPGGLWGEQYF

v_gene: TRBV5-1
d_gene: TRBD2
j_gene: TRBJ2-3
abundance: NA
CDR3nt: TGCGCCAGCAGCTTGGCTAGCGGGGGGGCGATCGGTACAGATACGCAGTATTTT
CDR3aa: CASSLASGGAIGTDTQYF

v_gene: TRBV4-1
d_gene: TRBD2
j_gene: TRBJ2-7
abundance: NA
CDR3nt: TGCGCCAGCAGCCAAGATCCCGGACTAGGAATCTACGAGCAGTACTTC
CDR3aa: CASSQDPGLGIYEQYF

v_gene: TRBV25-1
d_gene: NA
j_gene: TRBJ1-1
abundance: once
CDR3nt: TGTGCCAGCGCCTACAGGGCAGAAGCTTTCTTT
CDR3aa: CASAYRAEAFF

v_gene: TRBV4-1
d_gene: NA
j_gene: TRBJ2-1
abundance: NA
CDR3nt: TGCGCCAGCAGCCAAGAAAAGGGGTGGACGGGAAACAATGAGCAGTTCTTC
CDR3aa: CASSQEKGWTGNNEQFF

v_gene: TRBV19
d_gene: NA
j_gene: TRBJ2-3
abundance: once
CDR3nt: TGTGCCAGTAGTTACGGGGCCTTTAGCACAGATACGCAGTATTTT
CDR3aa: CASSYGAFSTDTQYF

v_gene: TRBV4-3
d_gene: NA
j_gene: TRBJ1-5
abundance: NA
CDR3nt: TGCGCCAGCAGCCAAGATCCGAATCAGCCCCAGCATTTT
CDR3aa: CASSQDPNQPQHF

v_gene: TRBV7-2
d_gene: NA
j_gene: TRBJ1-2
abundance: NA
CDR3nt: TGTGCCAGCAGCTTAGCGTGGGGGCGAGATGGCTACACCTTC
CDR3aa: CASSLAWGRDGYTF

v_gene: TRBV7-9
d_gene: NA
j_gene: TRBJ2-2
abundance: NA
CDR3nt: TGTGCCAGCAGCTTAACCGGGGAGCTGTTTTTT
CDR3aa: CASSLTGELFF

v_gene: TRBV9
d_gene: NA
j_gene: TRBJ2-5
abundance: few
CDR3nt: TGTGCCAGCAGGGCAGGCGGAGTCGAGACCCAGTACTTC
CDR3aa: CASRAGGVETQYF

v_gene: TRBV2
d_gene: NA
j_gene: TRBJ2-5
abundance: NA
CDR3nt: TGTGCCAGCAGTGAACAGGGCTGGGAGGAGACCCAGTACTTC
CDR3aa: CASSEQGWEETQYF

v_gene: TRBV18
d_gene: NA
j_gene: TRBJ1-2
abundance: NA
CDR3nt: TGTGCCAGCTCACCACAGATGGAGACAGGAATCTATGGCTACACCTTC
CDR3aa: CASSPQMETGIYGYTF

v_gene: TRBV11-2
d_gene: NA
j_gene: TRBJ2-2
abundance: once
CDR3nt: TGTGCCAGCAGCCGAGGATCGGTCTTCACCGGGGAGCTGTTTTTT
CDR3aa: CASSRGSVFTGELFF

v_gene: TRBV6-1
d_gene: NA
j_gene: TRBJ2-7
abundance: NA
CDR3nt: TGTGCCAGCAGACACCCTCGGAGGAGGTCCTACGAGCAGTACTTC
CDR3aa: CASRHPRRRSYEQYF

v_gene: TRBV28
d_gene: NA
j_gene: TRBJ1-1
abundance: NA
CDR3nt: TGTGCCGTCGGGGCAGACCTCACTGAAGCTTTCTTT
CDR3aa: CAVGADLTEAFF

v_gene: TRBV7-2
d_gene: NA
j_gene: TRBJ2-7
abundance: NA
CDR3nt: TGTGCCAGCAGCGAGTTAGCGGTAAAGCAGTACTTC
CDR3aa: CASSELAVKQYF

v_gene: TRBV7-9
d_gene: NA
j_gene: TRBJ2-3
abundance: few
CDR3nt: TGTGCCAGCAGCTCTGGTGGGGATACGCAGTATTTT
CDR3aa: CASSSGGDTQYF

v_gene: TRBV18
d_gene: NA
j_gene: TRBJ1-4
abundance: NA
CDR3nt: TGTGCCAGCTCTCTACAGGGAAAAAAACTGTTTTTT
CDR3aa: CASSLQGKKLFF

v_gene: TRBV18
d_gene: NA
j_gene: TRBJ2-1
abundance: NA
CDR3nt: TGTGCCAGCTCCCCAGAGGGCAGTGAGCAGTTCTTC
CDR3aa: CASSPEGSEQFF

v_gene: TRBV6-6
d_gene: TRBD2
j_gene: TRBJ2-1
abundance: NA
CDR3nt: TGTGCCAGCAGGAGACTAGCGGACTACAATGAGCAGTTCTTC
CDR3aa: CASRRLADYNEQFF

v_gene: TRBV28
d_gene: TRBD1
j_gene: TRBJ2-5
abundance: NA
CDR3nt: TGTGCCAGCAGTACCCCTCAACAGGGGTTGGAGACCCAGTACTTC
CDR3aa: CASSTPQQGLETQYF

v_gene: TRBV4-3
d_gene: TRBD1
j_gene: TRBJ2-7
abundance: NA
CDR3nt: TGCGCCAGCAGCCAAGATTTAACACGGGGACAGGGGGTTTCCTACGAGCAGTACTTC
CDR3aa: CASSQDLTRGQGVSYEQYF

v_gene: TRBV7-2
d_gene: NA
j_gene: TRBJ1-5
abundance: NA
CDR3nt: TGTGCCAGCAGCTTAGGGGGCAGTGGATCCAATCAGCCCCAGCATTTT
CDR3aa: CASSLGGSGSNQPQHF

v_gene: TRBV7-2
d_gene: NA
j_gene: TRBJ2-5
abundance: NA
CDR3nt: TGTGCCAGCAGCACAGCACAGGGATCGGAGACCCAGTACTTC
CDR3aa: CASSTAQGSETQYF

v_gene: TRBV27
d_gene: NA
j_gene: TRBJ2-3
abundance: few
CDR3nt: TGTGCCAGCACACCCTTGGGGCGGGTCAGCACAGATACGCAGTATTTT
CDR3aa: CASTPLGRVSTDTQYF

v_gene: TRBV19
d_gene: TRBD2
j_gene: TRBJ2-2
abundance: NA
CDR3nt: TGTGCCAGTAGTATCGGGGGGATCGGCGGGGAGCTGTTTTTT
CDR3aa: CASSIGGIGGELFF

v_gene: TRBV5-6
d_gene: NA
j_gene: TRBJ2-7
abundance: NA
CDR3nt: TGTGCCAGCAGCTTGGCGTCGGATGAGGGATCGCTTGAGCAGTACTTC
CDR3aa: CASSLASDEGSLEQYF

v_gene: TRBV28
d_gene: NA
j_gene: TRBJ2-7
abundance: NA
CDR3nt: TGTGCCAGCAGTTCTGTGCAGGGCCCCACCTACGAGCAGTACTTC
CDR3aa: CASSSVQGPTYEQYF

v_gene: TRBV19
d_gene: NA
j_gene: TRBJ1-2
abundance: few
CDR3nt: TGTGCCAGTATGGTTCCGGGTGGCTATGGCTACACCTTC
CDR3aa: CASMVPGGYGYTF

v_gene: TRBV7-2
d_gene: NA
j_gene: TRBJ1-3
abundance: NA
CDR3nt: TGTGCCAGCAGCTTAGAAGGTCGAAACACCATATATTTT
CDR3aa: CASSLEGRNTIYF

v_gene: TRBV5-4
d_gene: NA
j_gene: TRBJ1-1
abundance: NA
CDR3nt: TGTGCCAGCAGCTCCCAAGTACGGGGGAACACTGAAGCTTTCTTT
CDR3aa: CASSSQVRGNTEAFF

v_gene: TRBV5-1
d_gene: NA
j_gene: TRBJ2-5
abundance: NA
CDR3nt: TGCGCCAGCAGCTTGGCCTCGGCGGGGTACCAAGAGACCCAGTACTTC
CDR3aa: CASSLASAGYQETQYF

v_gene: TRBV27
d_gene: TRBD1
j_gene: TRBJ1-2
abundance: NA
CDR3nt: TGTGCCAGCAGTTTGGGACAGTACTATGGCTACACCTTC
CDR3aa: CASSLGQYYGYTF

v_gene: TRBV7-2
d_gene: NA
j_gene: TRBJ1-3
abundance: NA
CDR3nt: TGTGCCAGCAGCCGAAGGGCGGAGACTGGAAACACCATATATTTT
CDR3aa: CASSRRAETGNTIYF

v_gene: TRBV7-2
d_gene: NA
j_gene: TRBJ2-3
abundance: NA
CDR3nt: TGTGCCAGCAGCTTAGACCCAGGGCGCGGGACAGATACGCAGTATTTT
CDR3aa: CASSLDPGRGTDTQYF

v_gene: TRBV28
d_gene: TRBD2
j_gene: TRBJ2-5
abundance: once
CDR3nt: TGTGCCAGCAGAGCGGGGGACCCCCAAGAGACCCAGTACTTC
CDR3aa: CASRAGDPQETQYF